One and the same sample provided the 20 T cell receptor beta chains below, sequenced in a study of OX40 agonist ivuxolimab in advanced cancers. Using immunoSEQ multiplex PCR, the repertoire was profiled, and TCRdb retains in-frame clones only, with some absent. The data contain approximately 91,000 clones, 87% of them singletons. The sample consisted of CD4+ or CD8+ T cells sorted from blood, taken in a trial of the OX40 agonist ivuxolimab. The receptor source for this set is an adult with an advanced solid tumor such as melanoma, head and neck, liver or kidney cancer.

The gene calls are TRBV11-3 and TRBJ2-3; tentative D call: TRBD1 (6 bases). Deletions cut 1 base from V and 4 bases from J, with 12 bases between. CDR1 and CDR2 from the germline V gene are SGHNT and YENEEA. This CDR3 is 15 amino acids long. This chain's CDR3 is CASSLGTGMADTQYF. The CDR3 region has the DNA TGTGCCAGCAGCTTAGGAACAGGGATGGCAGATACGCAGTATTTT.

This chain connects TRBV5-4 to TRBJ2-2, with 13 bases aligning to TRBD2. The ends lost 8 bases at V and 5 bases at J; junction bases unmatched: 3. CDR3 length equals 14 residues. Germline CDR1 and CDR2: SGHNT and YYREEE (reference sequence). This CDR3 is CASSTSGGTGELFF. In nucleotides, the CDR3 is TGTGCCAGTTCGACTAGCGGGGGGACCGGGGAGCTGTTTTTT.

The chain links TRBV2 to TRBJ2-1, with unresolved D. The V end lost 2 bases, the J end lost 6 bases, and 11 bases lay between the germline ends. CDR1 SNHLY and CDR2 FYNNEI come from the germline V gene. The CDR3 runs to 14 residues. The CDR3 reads CASSERVAGNEQFF. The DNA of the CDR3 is TGTGCCAGCAGTGAAAGGGTAGCCGGCAATGAGCAGTTCTTC.

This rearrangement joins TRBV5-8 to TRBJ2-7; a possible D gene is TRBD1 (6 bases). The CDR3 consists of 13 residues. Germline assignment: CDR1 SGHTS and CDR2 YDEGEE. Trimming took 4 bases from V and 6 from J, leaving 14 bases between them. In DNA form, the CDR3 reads TGTGCCAGCAGCCGCCGGACAGTCCCCGAGCAGTACTTC. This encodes CASSRRTVPEQYF.

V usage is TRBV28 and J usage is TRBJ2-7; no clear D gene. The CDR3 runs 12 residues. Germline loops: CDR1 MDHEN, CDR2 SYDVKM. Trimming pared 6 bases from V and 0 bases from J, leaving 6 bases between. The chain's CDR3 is CASSQTSYEQYF. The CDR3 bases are TGTGCCAGCAGCCAGACCTCCTACGAGCAGTACTTC. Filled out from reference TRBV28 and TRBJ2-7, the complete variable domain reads DVKVTQSSRYLVKRTGEKVFLECVQDMDHENMFWYRQDPGLGLRLIYFSYDVKMKEKGDIPEGYSVSREKKERFSLILESASTNQTSMYLCASSQTSYEQYFGPGTRLTVT.

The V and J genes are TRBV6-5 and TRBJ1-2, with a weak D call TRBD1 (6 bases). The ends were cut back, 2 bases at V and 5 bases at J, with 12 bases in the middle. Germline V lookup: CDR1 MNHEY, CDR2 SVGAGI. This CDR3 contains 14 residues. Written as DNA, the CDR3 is TGTGCCAGCAGTTACGGTACAGGGAAGTATGGCTACACCTTC. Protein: CASSYGTGKYGYTF.

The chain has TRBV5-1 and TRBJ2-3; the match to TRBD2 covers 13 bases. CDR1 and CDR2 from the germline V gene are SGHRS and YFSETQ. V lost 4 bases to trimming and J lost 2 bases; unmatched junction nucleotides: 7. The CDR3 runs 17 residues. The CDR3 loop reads CASSRDGTSGVTDTQYF. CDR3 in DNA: TGCGCCAGCAGCCGGGACGGGACTAGCGGGGTCACAGATACGCAGTATTTT.

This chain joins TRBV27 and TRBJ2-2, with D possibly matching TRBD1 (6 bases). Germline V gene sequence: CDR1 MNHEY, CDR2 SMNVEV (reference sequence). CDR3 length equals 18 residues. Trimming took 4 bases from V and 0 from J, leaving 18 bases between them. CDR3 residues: CASSSGTLRFANTGELFF. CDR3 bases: TGTGCCAGCAGTTCCGGGACACTGCGATTCGCGAACACCGGGGAGCTGTTTTTT.

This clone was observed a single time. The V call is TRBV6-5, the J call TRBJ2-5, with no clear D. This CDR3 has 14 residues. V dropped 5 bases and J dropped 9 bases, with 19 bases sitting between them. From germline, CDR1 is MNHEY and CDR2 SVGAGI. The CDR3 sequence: CASSRQTPPGPQYF. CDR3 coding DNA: TGTGCCAGCAGTCGGCAGACTCCTCCGGGCCCCCAGTACTTC.

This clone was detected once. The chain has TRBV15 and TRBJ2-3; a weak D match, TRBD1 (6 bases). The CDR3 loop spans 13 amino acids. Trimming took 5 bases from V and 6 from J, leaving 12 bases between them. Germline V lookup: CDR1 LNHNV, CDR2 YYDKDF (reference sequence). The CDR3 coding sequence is TGTGCCACCAGCGTCCAGGGGTGGGATACGCAGTATTTT. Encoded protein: CATSVQGWDTQYF.

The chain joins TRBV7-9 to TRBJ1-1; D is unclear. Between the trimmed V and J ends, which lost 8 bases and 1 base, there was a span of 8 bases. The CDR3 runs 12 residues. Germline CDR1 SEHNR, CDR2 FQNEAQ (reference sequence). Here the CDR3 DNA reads TGTGCCAGCGTTCGGGAGAACACTGAAGCTTTCTTT. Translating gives CASVRENTEAFF.

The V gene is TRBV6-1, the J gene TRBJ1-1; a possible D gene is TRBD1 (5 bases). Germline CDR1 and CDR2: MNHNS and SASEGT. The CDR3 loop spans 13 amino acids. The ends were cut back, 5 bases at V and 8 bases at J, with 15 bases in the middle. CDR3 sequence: CASSPVRGQEAFF. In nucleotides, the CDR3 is TGTGCCAGCAGTCCCGTCCGGGGCCAAGAAGCTTTCTTT.

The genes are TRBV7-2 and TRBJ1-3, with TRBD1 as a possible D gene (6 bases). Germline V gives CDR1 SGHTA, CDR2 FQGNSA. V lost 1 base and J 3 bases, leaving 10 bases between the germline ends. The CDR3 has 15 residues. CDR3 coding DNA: TGTGCCAGCAGCTTAGGGACAGACTATGGAAACACCATATATTTT. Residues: CASSLGTDYGNTIYF.

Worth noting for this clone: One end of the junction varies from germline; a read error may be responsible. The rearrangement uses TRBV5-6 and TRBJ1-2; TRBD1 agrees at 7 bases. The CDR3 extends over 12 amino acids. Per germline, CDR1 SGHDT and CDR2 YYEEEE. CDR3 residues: CASRQPGQPENF. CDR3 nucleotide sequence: TGTGCCAGCAGACAACCGGGACAGCCTGAAAACTTC.

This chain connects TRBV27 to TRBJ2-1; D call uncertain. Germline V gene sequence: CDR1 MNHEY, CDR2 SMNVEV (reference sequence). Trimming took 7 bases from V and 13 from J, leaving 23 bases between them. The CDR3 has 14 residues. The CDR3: CASTTPQEDGSQFF. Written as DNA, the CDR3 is TGTGCCAGCACCACACCGCAAGAAGACGGCAGCCAGTTCTTC.

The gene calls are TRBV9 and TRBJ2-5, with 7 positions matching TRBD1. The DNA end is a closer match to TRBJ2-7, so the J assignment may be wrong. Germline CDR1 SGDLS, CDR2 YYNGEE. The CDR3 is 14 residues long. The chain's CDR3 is CASSVRTGPYEQYF. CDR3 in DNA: TGTGCCAGCAGCGTTCGGACAGGACCCTACGAGCAGTACTTC.

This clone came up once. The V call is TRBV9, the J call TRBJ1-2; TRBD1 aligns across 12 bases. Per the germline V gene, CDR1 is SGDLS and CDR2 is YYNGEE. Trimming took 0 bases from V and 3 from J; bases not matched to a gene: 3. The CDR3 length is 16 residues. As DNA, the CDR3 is TGTGCCAGCAGCGTAGGGGGACAGGGGGCCGACTATGGCTACACCTTC. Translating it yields CASSVGGQGADYGYTF.

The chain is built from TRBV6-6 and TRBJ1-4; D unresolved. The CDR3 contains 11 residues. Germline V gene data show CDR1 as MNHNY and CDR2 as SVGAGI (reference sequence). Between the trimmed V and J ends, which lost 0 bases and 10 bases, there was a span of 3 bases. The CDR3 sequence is CASSYSTKLFF. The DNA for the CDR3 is TGTGCCAGCAGTTACTCGACAAAACTGTTTTTT.

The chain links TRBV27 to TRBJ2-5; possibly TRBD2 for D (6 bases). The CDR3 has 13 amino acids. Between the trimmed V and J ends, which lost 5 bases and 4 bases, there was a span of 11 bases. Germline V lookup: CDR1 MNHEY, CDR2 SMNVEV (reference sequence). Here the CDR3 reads CASSRVGGETQYF. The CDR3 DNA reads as TGTGCCAGCAGTCGGGTCGGGGGAGAGACCCAGTACTTC.

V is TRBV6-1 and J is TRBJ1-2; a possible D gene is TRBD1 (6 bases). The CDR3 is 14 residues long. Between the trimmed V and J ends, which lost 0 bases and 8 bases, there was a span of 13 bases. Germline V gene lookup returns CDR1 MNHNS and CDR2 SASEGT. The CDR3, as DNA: TGTGCCAGCAGTGAAGCTTGGGCAGGGGAGGGCTACACCTTC. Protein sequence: CASSEAWAGEGYTF.